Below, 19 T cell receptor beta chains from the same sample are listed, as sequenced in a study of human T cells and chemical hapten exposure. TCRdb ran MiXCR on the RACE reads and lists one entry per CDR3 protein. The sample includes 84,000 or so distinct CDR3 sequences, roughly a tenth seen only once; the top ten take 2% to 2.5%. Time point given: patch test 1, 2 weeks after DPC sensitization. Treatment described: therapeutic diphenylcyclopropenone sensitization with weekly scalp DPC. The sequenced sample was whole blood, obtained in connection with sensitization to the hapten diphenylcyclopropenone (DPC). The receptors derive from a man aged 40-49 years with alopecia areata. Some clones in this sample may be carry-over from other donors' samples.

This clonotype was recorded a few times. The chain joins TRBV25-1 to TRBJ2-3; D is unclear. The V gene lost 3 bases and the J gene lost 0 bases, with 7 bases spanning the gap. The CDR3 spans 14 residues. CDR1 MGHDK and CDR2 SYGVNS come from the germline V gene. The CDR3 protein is CASSDSASTDTQYF. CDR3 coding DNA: TGTGCCAGCAGTGACTCAGCTAGCACAGATACGCAGTATTTT.

The CDR3 DNA follows: TGCAGTGCTAACAGGGAAAGGGAAAAACTGTTTTTT. Amino acid sequence: CSANREREKLFF. The chain joins TRBV20-1 to TRBJ1-4; tentative D call: TRBD1 (6 bases). In germline, CDR1 is DFQATT, CDR2 SNEGSKA (reference sequence). The CDR3 consists of 12 residues. V lost 4 bases, J lost 8 bases, and 11 bases lay in between.

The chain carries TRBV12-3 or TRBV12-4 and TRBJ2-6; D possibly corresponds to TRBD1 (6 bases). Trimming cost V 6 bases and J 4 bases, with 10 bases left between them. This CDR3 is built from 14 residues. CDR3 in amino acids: CASSLQGGANVLTF. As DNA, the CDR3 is TGTGCCAGCAGCCTTCAGGGGGGGGCCAACGTCCTGACTTTC.

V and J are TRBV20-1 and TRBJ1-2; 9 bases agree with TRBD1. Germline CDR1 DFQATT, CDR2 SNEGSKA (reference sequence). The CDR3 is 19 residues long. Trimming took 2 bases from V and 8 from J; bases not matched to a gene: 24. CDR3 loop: CSARPMGPGQGHSFLGYTF. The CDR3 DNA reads TGCAGTGCTAGACCCATGGGTCCGGGACAGGGTCACTCTTTTCTGGGCTACACCTTC.

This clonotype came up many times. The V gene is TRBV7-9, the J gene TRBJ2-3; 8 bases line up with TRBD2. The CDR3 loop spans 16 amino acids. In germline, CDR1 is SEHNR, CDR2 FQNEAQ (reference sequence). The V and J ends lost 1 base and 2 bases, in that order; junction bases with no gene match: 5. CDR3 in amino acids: CASSLGAGGPTDTQYF. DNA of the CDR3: TGTGCCAGCAGCTTAGGGGCGGGAGGACCCACAGATACGCAGTATTTT. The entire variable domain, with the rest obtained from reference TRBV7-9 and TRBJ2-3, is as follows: DTGVSQNPRHKITKRGQNVTFRCDPISEHNRLYWYRQTLGQGPEFLTYFQNEAQLEKSRLLSDRFSAERPKGSFSTLEIQRTEQGDSAMYLCASSLGAGGPTDTQYFGPGTRLTVL.

Written as DNA, the CDR3 is TGTGCCAGCTCACCACCGCCTCAGGGGGCGTCTGGCTACACCTTC. Its protein is CASSPPPQGASGYTF. J is TRBJ1-2 and V is TRBV18, with 8 bases matching TRBD1. Germline assignment: CDR1 KGHSH and CDR2 LQKENI. The V gene end was trimmed by 0 bases and the J gene end by 7 bases; junction bases not matched to a gene: 7. This CDR3 is built from 15 residues.

CDR3 bases: TGTGCCAGCAGCTCCCTTATCACAGGGGGGGTAAATGAAAAACTGTTTTTT. This translates into CASSSLITGGVNEKLFF. V is TRBV5-5 and J is TRBJ1-4, with TRBD1 matching over 8 bases. With V trimmed by 3 bases and J by 5 bases, 12 bases remained unmatched. The CDR3 consists of 17 residues. Germline V gene data show CDR1 as SGHKS and CDR2 as YYEKEE (reference sequence).

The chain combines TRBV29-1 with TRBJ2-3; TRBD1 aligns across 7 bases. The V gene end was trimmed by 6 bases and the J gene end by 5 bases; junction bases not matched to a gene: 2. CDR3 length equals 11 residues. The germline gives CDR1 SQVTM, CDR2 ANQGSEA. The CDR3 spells CSVHRGDTQYF. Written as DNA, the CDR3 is TGCAGCGTGCACAGGGGAGATACGCAGTATTTT.

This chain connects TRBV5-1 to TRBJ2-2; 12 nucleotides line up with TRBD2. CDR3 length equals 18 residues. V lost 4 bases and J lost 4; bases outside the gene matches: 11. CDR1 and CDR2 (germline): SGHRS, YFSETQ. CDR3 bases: TGCGCCAGCAGCCCCGGGACTAGCGGGCGCCGGCCCACCGGGGAGCTGTTTTTT. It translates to CASSPGTSGRRPTGELFF. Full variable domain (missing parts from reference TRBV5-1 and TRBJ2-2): KAGVTQTPRYLIKTRGQQVTLSCSPISGHRSVSWYQQTPGQGLQFLFEYFSETQRNKGNFPGRFSGRQFSNSRSEMNVSTLELGDSALYLCASSPGTSGRRPTGELFFGEGSRLTVL.

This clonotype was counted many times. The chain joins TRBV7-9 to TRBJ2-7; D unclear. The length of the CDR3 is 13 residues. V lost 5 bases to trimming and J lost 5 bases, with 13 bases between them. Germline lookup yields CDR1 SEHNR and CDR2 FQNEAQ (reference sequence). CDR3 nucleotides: TGTGCCAGCAGCCCCAGTCTTCTCCACGAGCAGTACTTC. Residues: CASSPSLLHEQYF.

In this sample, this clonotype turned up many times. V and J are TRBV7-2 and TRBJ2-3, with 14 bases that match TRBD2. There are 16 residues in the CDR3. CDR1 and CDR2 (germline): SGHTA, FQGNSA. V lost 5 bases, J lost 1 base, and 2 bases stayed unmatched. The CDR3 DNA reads TGTGCCAGCAGCCCGGGACTAGCGGGAGGCACAGATACGCAGTATTTT. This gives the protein CASSPGLAGGTDTQYF.

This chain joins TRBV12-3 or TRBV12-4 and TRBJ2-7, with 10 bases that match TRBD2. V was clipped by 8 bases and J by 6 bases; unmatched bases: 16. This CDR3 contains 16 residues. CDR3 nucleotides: TGTGCCAGCGGCCGGACTAGCGGCAGTCTGGCCCCCGAGCAGTACTTC. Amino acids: CASGRTSGSLAPEQYF.

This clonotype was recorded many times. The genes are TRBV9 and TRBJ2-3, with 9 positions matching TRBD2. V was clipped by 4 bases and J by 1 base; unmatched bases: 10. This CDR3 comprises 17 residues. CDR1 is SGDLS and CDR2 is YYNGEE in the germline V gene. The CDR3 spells CASSPRGEREGTDTQYF. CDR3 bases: TGTGCCAGCAGCCCCCGTGGGGAGCGGGAGGGCACAGATACGCAGTATTTT.

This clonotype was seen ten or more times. CDR3 in DNA: TGTGCCAGCTCACCGTCTGGGGCCAACGTCCTGACTTTC. As protein: CASSPSGANVLTF. The chain carries TRBV18 and TRBJ2-6; D gene uncertain. The germline V and J ends were trimmed by 3 bases and 1 base, with 1 base remaining between them. Germline CDR1 reads KGHSH; CDR2 reads LQKENI. The CDR3 length is 13 residues.

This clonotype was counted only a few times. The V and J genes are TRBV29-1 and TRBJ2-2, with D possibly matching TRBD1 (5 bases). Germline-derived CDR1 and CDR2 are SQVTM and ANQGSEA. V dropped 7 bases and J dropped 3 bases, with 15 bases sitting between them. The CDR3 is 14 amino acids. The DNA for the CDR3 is TGCAGCGCTGTTAGGGGATCAGACACCGGGGAGCTGTTTTTT. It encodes CSAVRGSDTGELFF.

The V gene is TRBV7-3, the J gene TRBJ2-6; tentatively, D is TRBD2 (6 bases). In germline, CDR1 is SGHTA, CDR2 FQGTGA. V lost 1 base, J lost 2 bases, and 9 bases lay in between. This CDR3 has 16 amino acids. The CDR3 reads CASSLKSGAGANVLTF. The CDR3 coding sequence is TGTGCCAGCAGCTTAAAATCGGGGGCTGGGGCCAACGTCCTGACTTTC.

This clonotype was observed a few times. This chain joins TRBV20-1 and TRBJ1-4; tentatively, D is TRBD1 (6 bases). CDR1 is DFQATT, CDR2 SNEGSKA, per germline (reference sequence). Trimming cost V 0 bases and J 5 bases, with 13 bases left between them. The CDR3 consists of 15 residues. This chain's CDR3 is CSARDWGPLNEKLFF. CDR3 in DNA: TGCAGTGCTAGAGATTGGGGGCCCTTAAATGAAAAACTGTTTTTT.

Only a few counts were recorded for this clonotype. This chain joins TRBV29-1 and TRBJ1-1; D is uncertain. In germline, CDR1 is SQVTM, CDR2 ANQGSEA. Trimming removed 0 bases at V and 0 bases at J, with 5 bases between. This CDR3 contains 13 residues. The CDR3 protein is CSVEEGMNTEAFF. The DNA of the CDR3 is TGCAGCGTTGAAGAGGGCATGAACACTGAAGCTTTCTTT.

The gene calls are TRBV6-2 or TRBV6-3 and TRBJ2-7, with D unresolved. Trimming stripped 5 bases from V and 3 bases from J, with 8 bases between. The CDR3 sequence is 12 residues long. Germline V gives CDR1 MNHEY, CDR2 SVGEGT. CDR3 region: CASSNLLYEQYV. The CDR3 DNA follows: TGTGCCAGCAGTAACCTCCTCTACGAGCAGTACGTC.